This entry concerns a single T cell receptor beta chain. This clonotype appeared a few times. Its target antigen remains unknown. No much larger clone exists at a distance of one base, and base qualities are not known. The roughly 38 donors, aged roughly 6 to 95 years, were systemically healthy Caucasian individuals from Russia. Around 10 milliliters of peripheral blood were drawn from each donor into EDTA-treated Vacutainer tubes. Ficoll-Paque density-gradient centrifugation was used to isolate PBMCs, with at least 7 million per sample. Total RNA was extracted from PBMCs with Trizol reagent, with at least 6 micrograms obtained per sample. For every donor, flow cytometry on a PBMC aliquot measured the percentage of naive CD45RAhigh/CD27high T cells. The CDR3 has 17 amino acids, counting the end cysteine and phenylalanine. Only the CDR3 DNA stays, 51 bases, in frame from base 1. Trimming leaves V shorter by 3 bases and J shorter by 6 bases, with the junction holding 14 bases beyond the gene matches. CDR1 SGHTA and CDR2 FQGNSA were looked up in the germline V gene.

This sample is drawn from a study of blood T cells in healthy people across ages (dated by TCRdb to between 2014 and 2017). Describing the broader study: Template switching captured roughly one uniquely barcoded TCR beta cDNA molecule per two T cells in model experiments. Using deep sequencing normalized with unique cDNA molecular identifiers, the study measured how TCR beta repertoire diversity changes with age. Donors were grouped into four age groups: young (average roughly 15 years), middle-aged (over 35), aged (roughly 62) and long-lived (around 80). Donors of different ages were randomly distributed across sequencing lanes to avoid experimental bias. Using the same blood draw, the study looked at two additional independent replicas of 1 million unique cDNA reads for two donors, one aged 18 to 30 and the other aged 80 or older. Broader findings and caveats from the paper: Compared with the aged group, the long-lived group had more naive CD4+ T cells, fewer expanded clones and increased TCR diversity, a pattern suggesting age selection. Donor CMV infection status was unknown, potentially confounding age-related changes in expanded clonotypes. Estimates of total diversity based on one million sequenced T cells were considered lower bounds and underestimates. Since profiling was done on bulk unsorted PBMCs, naive and antigen-experienced compartments could not be conclusively compared. Observed TCR beta diversity per million T cells fell roughly linearly with age, and a significant reduction was already apparent by age around 40. The percentage of naive T cells measured by flow cytometry correlated strongly with observed TCR beta diversity.

The library was produced with 5' RACE. The run used an Illumina HiSeq 2500. A second PCR of about 6 to 11 cycles was performed with a sample-barcoded 5' primer and a J-beta primer mix. Each TCR beta cDNA molecule received a unique molecular identifier from a template-switch 5' adaptor carrying 12 random nucleotides. At least 2.5 million CDR3-containing paired-end reads were obtained from each sample. First-strand cDNA synthesis was performed from all RNA using the Mint cDNA synthesis kit, with priming by a TRBC-specific oligonucleotide. After uracil-DNA glycosylase treatment, a first 18-cycle PCR used universal primers M1SS and BC2_uni_R on all cDNA. The paper's data handling went like this. Each sample was normalized by randomly selecting 1 million high-quality reads, each carrying a distinct molecular identifier. Instead of being binned into consensus sequences, reads that shared molecular identifiers were thrown out. MiTCR, with a Q25 quality threshold and the strictest error-elimination algorithm, was used for CDR3 identification, clonotype clustering and error correction. Lower-bound total TCR beta diversity was estimated with a nonparametric unseen species model using Euler transformation. TCRdb reran the public reads through fastp at Q25 and MiXCR, keeping productive beta chains. Identical CDR3 proteins give one entry, which carries the most common genes and DNA. Here the V and J calls rest on TCRdb's processing, not on the authors' analysis. The sample table lists roughly 860,000 distinct CDR3 sequences, about 59% of them with a count of one. The biggest ten clones account for roughly a quarter of the sample.

The chain joins TRBV7-2 to TRBJ2-4; TRBD1 lines up with 7 middle nucleotides. This receptor was obtained from a man aged 25 to 40 in good health. Sequences were obtained from blood. The DNA sequence is given as TGTGCCAGCAGCTTTAAACCAACCCGACAGGGTATAAACATTCAGTACTTC. Its protein product is CASSFKPTRQGINIQYF.